The 20 T cell receptor beta chains presented below share a single source sample, sequenced in a study of blood T cell repertoires in COVID-19. Generated by immunoSEQ multiplex PCR, the TCRdb table keeps only in-frame clones and is missing some. The data hold around 70,000 clones, with roughly 80% observed a single time. Sequencing was carried out using peripheral blood. These receptors were obtained from a woman between 65 and 79 years old with acute or convalescent COVID-19.

The chain recombines TRBV6-5 with TRBJ1-2, with D unclear. CDR1 is MNHEY, CDR2 SVGAGI, per germline. V was cut by 6 bases and J by 4 bases, with 9 bases left in between. This CDR3 is 12 amino acids long. CDR3 residues: CASRERSYGYTF. The CDR3, as DNA: TGTGCCAGCAGGGAGAGATCCTATGGCTACACCTTC.

The genes are TRBV12-3 or TRBV12-4 and TRBJ1-3, with 8 bases identical to TRBD1. V lost 8 bases and J lost 3; bases outside the gene matches: 3. This CDR3 is built from 13 residues. The CDR3 is CASRDRGGNTIYF. Here the CDR3 DNA reads TGTGCCAGCCGAGACAGGGGTGGAAACACCATATATTTT.

V usage is TRBV2 and J usage is TRBJ2-1, with 7 positions matching TRBD2. The V segment lost 5 bases and the J segment 0 bases; nucleotides outside the gene matches: 7. The CDR3 totals 16 residues. Germline V gene lookup returns CDR1 SNHLY and CDR2 FYNNEI. The CDR3 protein is CASSPYSGFSYNEQFF. For the CDR3, the DNA is TGTGCCAGCAGTCCCTATAGCGGGTTCTCCTACAATGAGCAGTTCTTC.

The chain carries TRBV2 and TRBJ1-1; no reliable D call. The V and J ends lost 7 bases and 1 base respectively, with 25 bases between them. CDR3 length: 18 residues. Germline CDR1 and CDR2: SNHLY and FYNNEI. The CDR3 region has the DNA TGTGCCAGCAACATCGGACGAGTACGACTCCGGGGGAACACTGAAGCTTTCTTT. It codes for CASNIGRVRLRGNTEAFF. Filled out from reference TRBV2 and TRBJ1-1, the complete variable domain reads EPEVTQTPSHQVTQMGQEVILRCVPISNHLYFYWYRQILGQKVEFLVSFYNNEISEKSEIFDDQFSVERPDGSNFTLKIRSTKLEDSAMYFCASNIGRVRLRGNTEAFFGQGTRLTVV.

The CDR3 DNA reads as TGTGCCAGCAGTTTACCATCGACAGGGAACACTGAAGCTTTCTTT. This gives the protein CASSLPSTGNTEAFF. The V gene is TRBV28, the J gene TRBJ1-1, with a possible D match to TRBD1 (6 bases). The length of the CDR3 is 15 residues. The ends were cut back, 2 bases at V and 1 base at J, with 11 bases in the middle. Germline CDR1 reads MDHEN; CDR2 reads SYDVKM.

This clone was picked up one time. This rearrangement joins TRBV7-9 to TRBJ2-1, with D possibly being TRBD2 (6 bases). CDR3 length: 13 residues. The V and J ends lost 7 bases and 6 bases respectively, with 13 bases between them. Germline V lookup: CDR1 SEHNR, CDR2 FQNEAQ (reference sequence). CDR3 in amino acids: CASTHLGSNEQFF. The CDR3 bases are TGTGCCAGCACCCACCTCGGGAGCAATGAGCAGTTCTTC.

The CDR3 region is CSAGGQGEFYEQYF. DNA for the CDR3: TGCAGTGCTGGTGGACAGGGGGAGTTCTACGAGCAGTACTTC. V usage is TRBV20-1 and J usage is TRBJ2-7; 10 bases are a match to TRBD1. Germline V gene data show CDR1 as DFQATT and CDR2 as SNEGSKA (reference sequence). With V trimmed by 5 bases and J by 3 bases, 7 bases remained unmatched. The CDR3 runs to 14 residues.

The chain combines TRBV3-1 (or the pseudogene TRBV3-2) with TRBJ2-1; 10 positions agree with TRBD2. CDR3 length: 17 residues. J gave up 6 bases and V 1 base, and 9 bases lay outside the gene matches. Looked up from germline, CDR1 is LGHDT and CDR2 is YNNKEL (reference sequence). As DNA, the CDR3 is TGTGCCAGCAGCCAAGTGGCCCGGACTAGCGGAGCCAATGAGCAGTTCTTC. This encodes CASSQVARTSGANEQFF.

This rearrangement joins TRBV25-1 to TRBJ2-1, with 13 bases fitting TRBD2. CDR1 MGHDK and CDR2 SYGVNS come from the germline V gene. J was trimmed by 7 bases and V by 5 bases; bases with no gene match: 5. This CDR3 is built from 15 residues. In DNA, the CDR3 is TGTGCCAGCAGTAAACTAGCGGGAGGGCCGAATGAGCAGTTCTTC. Its protein product is CASSKLAGGPNEQFF. Combining the CDR3 with reference TRBV25-1 and TRBJ2-1 gives the whole variable domain EADIYQTPRYLVIGTGKKITLECSQTMGHDKMYWYQQDPGMELHLIHYSYGVNSTEKGDLSSESTVSRIRTEHFPLTLESARPSHTSQYLCASSKLAGGPNEQFFGPGTRLTVL.

This rearrangement joins TRBV6-1 to TRBJ2-3; D is undetermined. Deletions cut 1 base from V and 5 bases from J, with 4 bases between. Germline CDR1 is MNHNS and CDR2 is SASEGT. The CDR3 length is 12 residues. The CDR3 loop reads CASSEVQDTQYF. The CDR3 bases are TGTGCCAGCAGTGAAGTTCAAGATACGCAGTATTTT.

The rearrangement links TRBV7-9 to TRBJ2-5; D perhaps matches TRBD1 (6 bases). This CDR3 region has 15 residues. The germline V gene has CDR1 SEHNR and CDR2 FQNEAQ (reference sequence). The germline V and J ends were trimmed by 5 bases and 1 base, with 14 bases remaining between them. CDR3 loop: CASSAQTGRQETQYF. In nucleotides, the CDR3 is TGTGCCAGCAGCGCCCAGACAGGACGCCAAGAGACCCAGTACTTC.

The chain links TRBV4-1 to TRBJ2-7, with unresolved D. Trimming removed 4 bases from V and 1 base from J, with 11 bases in between. Germline V CDR1 and CDR2: MGHRA, YSYEKL. The CDR3 consists of 14 residues. In nucleotides, the CDR3 is TGCGCCAGCAGCCCCGGCAGACAATCCTACGAGCAGTACTTC. Its protein is CASSPGRQSYEQYF.

V gene TRBV2 combines with J gene TRBJ1-5; D may be TRBD1 (6 bases). V shed 7 bases and J shed 5 bases, with 9 bases lying between them. CDR3 length: 12 amino acids. CDR1 SNHLY and CDR2 FYNNEI come from the germline V gene. The CDR3 loop is CASKRTDQPQHF. CDR3 nucleotides: TGTGCCAGCAAAAGGACAGATCAGCCCCAGCATTTT.

V gene TRBV27 combines with J gene TRBJ1-4; TRBD1 aligns across 9 bases. V was pared by 6 bases and J by 5 bases, with 7 bases of the junction left unmatched. The CDR3 covers 15 residues. Germline CDR1 and CDR2: MNHEY and SMNVEV (reference sequence). The CDR3 sequence is CASRRQGVQNEKLFF. CDR3 DNA: TGTGCCAGCAGAAGACAGGGGGTTCAAAATGAAAAACTGTTTTTT.

J is TRBJ2-7 and V is TRBV29-1; 8 nucleotides line up with TRBD1. Germline CDR1 is SQVTM and CDR2 is ANQGSEA. With 4 bases clipped from V and 0 bases from J, the junction kept 8 bases outside the gene matches. CDR3 length equals 15 residues. The chain's CDR3 is CSVGRGTGLSYEQYF. In nucleotides, the CDR3 is TGCAGCGTTGGCCGAGGGACAGGCCTCTCCTACGAGCAGTACTTC.

V usage is TRBV19 and J usage is TRBJ1-1, with 9 bases aligning to TRBD1. Per the germline V gene, CDR1 is LNHDA and CDR2 is SQIVND (reference sequence). With 8 bases clipped from V and 4 bases from J, the junction kept 8 bases outside the gene matches. This CDR3 comprises 14 residues. CDR3 residues: CASQWDRESTEAFF. The DNA of the CDR3 is TGTGCCAGTCAATGGGACAGGGAGAGCACTGAAGCTTTCTTT. Looking up the rest from reference TRBV19 and TRBJ1-1 gives the full variable domain: DGGITQSPKYLFRKEGQNVTLSCEQNLNHDAMYWYRQDPGQGLRLIYYSQIVNDFQKGDIAEGYSVSREKKESFPLTVTSAQKNPTAFYLCASQWDRESTEAFFGQGTRLTVV.

The chain joins TRBV6-5 to TRBJ2-5, with 9 bases lining up with TRBD1. The length of the CDR3 is 15 residues. V shed 8 bases and J 3 bases; nucleotides not matched to a gene: 10. Germline-derived CDR1 and CDR2 are MNHEY and SVGAGI. CDR3 residues: CASRDRAGKEETQYF. The CDR3 DNA is TGTGCCAGCCGGGACAGGGCGGGTAAGGAAGAGACCCAGTACTTC.

This rearrangement joins TRBV11-2 to TRBJ1-1, with 7 bases that match TRBD1. The CDR3 covers 15 residues. The ends lost 5 bases at V and 5 bases at J; junction bases unmatched: 11. CDR1 is SGHAT and CDR2 is FQNNGV in the germline V gene. The CDR3 here is CASSANRGMGTEAFF. DNA of the CDR3: TGTGCCAGCAGCGCTAACAGGGGTATGGGTACTGAAGCTTTCTTT.

The chain carries TRBV2 and TRBJ2-7; 7 bases agree with TRBD2. The CDR3 has 13 amino acids. The V gene end was trimmed by 9 bases and the J gene end by 3 bases; junction bases not matched to a gene: 8. Germline lookup yields CDR1 SNHLY and CDR2 FYNNEI. CDR3 nucleotide sequence: TGTGCCAGGGGTTCTAGCGGTGGCTACGAGCAGTACTTC. The encoded protein is CARGSSGGYEQYF.

The V and J genes are TRBV7-8 and TRBJ2-1; 10 nucleotides match TRBD2. Trimming removed 2 bases from V and 6 bases from J; junction bases left unmatched: 7. The CDR3 extends over 16 amino acids. Germline loops: CDR1 SGHVS, CDR2 FQNEAQ. The CDR3 sequence is CASSLPSGRGFNEQFF. The CDR3 coding sequence is TGTGCCAGCAGCTTACCGAGCGGGAGGGGATTCAATGAGCAGTTCTTC.